This is a list of T cell receptor beta chains from one sample in a study of T cell responses to AZD1222 COVID-19 vaccine. Here immunoSEQ multiplex PCR was the method, and the copy in TCRdb shows in-frame clones only, minus some. The sample records approximately 140,000 clones, roughly 90% being singletons. Sequencing used peripheral blood, obtained on day 0 of AZD1222 vaccination. The receptors stem from an adult in good health. Each CDR3 is given without its conserved first and last residue. D genes are given only for firm matches. Clone size appears in some rows only: once, few, many, or a class for an expanded clone.

.,TRBV30,.,TRBJ2-3,AWSSADTRDTQY
.,TRBV4-2,.,TRBJ2-1,ASSQVAVNEQF
.,TRBV3-1/TRBV3-2,.,TRBJ1-2,ASSQDRQAALYGYT
.,TRBV28,.,TRBJ1-4,ASSLEDALATNEKLF
few,TRBV11-3,.,TRBJ1-1,ASKNRVGGTEAF
.,TRBV29-1,.,TRBJ2-3,SVDRKRTDTQY
.,TRBV28,.,TRBJ1-2,ASSRDSGYGYT
.,TRBV7-9,.,TRBJ1-5,ASSPSGNQPQH
.,TRBV12-5,TRBD2,TRBJ2-7,ASGLGTSIEQY
few,TRBV5-1,.,TRBJ2-7,ASSPAYEQY
.,TRBV7-2,TRBD2,TRBJ2-3,ASSLDGRARDTQY
.,TRBV6-2/TRBV6-3,.,TRBJ2-7,ASSFQGFGEQY
.,TRBV19,.,TRBJ2-6,ASSIGLSGANVLT
.,TRBV2,.,TRBJ1-2,ASTYRLNYGYT
.,TRBV29-1,.,TRBJ1-4,SVGGRLNEKLF